Detailed here is one T cell receptor beta chain. The CDR3 is 14 residues long. Trimming removed 3 bases from V and 4 bases from J; junction bases left unmatched: 2. Per the germline V gene, CDR1 is MNHEY and CDR2 is SMNVEV (reference sequence). The data were taken from a study of blood T cell repertoires in COVID-19. The table came from immunoSEQ multiplex PCR; TCRdb's copy has only in-frame clones and leaves some out. The sample has tens of thousands of clones, roughly 80% seen once. The clonotype comes from a woman aged 60-70 years with acute or convalescent COVID-19. The chain uses TRBV27 and TRBJ2-1; 8 nucleotides match TRBD2. The material sequenced was peripheral blood. The CDR3 sequence is CASSFERGYNEQFF. CDR3 DNA: TGTGCCAGCAGTTTTGAGCGGGGGTACAATGAGCAGTTCTTC.